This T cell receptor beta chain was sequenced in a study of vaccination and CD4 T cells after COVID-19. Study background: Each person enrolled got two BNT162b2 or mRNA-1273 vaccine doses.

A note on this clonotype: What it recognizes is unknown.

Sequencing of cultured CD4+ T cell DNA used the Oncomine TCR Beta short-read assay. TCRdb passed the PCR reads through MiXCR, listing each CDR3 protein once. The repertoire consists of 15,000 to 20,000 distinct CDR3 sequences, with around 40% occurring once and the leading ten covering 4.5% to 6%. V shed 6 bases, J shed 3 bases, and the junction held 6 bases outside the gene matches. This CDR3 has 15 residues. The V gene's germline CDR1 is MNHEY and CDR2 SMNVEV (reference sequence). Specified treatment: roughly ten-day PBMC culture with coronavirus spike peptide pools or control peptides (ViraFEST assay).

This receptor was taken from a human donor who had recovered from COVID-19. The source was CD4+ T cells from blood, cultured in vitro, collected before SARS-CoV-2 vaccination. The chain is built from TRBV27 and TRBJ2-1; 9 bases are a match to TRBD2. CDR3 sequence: CASRNSGGFYNEQFF. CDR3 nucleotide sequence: TGTGCCAGCAGGAATAGCGGGGGTTTCTACAATGAGCAGTTCTTC.